Below, one T cell receptor beta chain is given with its context. The CDR3 covers 13 residues. V was shortened by 1 base and J by 7 bases, with 11 bases between the two germline ends. CDR1 PRHDT and CDR2 FYEKMQ come from the germline V gene (reference sequence). PCR involved 60 Vbeta and 13 Jbeta primers. Produced via immunoSEQ multiplex PCR; TCRdb's table is partial and in-frame only. The data contain some 150,000 clones, about four fifths of them singletons. The sample comes from a study of cytomegalovirus exposure and HLA in healthy donors. This chain uses TRBV13 with TRBJ2-7, with D perhaps TRBD2 (5 bases). The clonotype originates from a man aged 25 to 40 in good health and CMV-seronegative. The sequencing sample was made of PBMCs. Here the CDR3 reads CASSLDGVEEQYF. In DNA, the CDR3 is TGTGCCAGCAGCTTAGACGGGGTGGAGGAGCAGTACTTC.